This T cell receptor beta chain derives from a study of T cell responses to AZD1222 COVID-19 vaccine. Study-wide context: Whether given at about 4 or about 12 weeks, second doses were pooled. Whole-study results and caveats: Spike-specific TCR breadth and depth went up after people got two AZD1222 doses. Scientists sampled the repertoires only once the peak T cell response had passed.

The germline gives CDR1 SGHAT, CDR2 FQNNGV. CDR3 length equals 13 residues. Trimming took off 2 bases at V and 7 bases at J, with 8 bases between the two ends. Profiling relied on immunoSEQ multiplex PCR, and the TCRdb table lists in-frame clones only, not all of them. The sample shows tens of thousands of clones, roughly 90% of them seen only once. Details on this clone: Its antigen remains unidentified.

Material: peripheral blood, obtained on day 0 of AZD1222 vaccination. The chain is built from TRBV11-2 and TRBJ2-2; D call uncertain. The sequence derives from an adult in good health. CDR3 nucleotides: TGTGCCAGCAGCTTACTCCTCAGCGGGGAGCTGTTTTTT. It is translated as CASSLLLSGELFF.